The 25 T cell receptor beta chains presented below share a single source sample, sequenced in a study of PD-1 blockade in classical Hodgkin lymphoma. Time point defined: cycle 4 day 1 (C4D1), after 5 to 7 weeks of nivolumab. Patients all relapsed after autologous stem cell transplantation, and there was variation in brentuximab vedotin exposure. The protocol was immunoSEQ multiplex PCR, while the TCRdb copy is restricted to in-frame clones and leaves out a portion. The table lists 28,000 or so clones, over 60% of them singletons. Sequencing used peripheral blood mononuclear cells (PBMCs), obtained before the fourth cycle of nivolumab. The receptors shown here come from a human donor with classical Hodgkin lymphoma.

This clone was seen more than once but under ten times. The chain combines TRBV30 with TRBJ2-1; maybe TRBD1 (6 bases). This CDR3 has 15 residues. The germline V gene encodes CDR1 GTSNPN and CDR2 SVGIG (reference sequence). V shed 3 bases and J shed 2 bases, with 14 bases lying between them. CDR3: CAWRGTQSTYNEQFF. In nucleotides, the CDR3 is TGTGCCTGGAGGGGGACACAGAGCACCTACAATGAGCAGTTCTTC.

The CDR3: CASSLGSGIAYEQYF. The CDR3 DNA follows: TGTGCCAGCAGTTTAGGGAGCGGGATTGCCTACGAGCAGTACTTC. V gene TRBV28 combines with J gene TRBJ2-7, with 7 bases lining up with TRBD2. Germline-derived CDR1 and CDR2 are MDHEN and SYDVKM. CDR3 length: 15 amino acids. V lost 2 bases and J lost 2; bases outside the gene matches: 6.

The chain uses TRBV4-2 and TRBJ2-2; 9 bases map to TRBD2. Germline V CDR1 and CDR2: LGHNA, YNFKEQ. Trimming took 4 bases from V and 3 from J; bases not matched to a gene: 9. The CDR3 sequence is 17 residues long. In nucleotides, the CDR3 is TGTGCCAGCAGCCCGGATAGCGGGAGTTCTTACACCGGGGAGCTGTTTTTT. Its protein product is CASSPDSGSSYTGELFF.

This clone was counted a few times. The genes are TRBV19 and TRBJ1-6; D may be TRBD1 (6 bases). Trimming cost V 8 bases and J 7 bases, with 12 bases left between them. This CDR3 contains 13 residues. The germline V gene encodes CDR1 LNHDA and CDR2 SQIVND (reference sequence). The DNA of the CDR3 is TGTGCCAGTGGAGACAGGTTGAATTCACCCCTCCACTTT. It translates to CASGDRLNSPLHF.

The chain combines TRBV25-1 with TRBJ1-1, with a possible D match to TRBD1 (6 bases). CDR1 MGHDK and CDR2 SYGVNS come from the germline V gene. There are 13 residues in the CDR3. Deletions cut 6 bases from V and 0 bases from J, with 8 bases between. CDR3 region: CASRGQLNTEAFF. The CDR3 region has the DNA TGTGCCAGCAGAGGACAGTTGAACACTGAAGCTTTCTTT.

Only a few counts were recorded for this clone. The CDR3 is CAWSAWGLRGGEAFF. Written as DNA, the CDR3 is TGTGCCTGGAGTGCGTGGGGACTGAGGGGAGGGGAAGCTTTCTTT. V gene TRBV30 combines with J gene TRBJ1-1; possibly TRBD1 for D (5 bases). V was cut by 1 base and J by 8 bases, with 20 bases left in between. The CDR3 runs to 15 residues. Germline CDR1 and CDR2: GTSNPN and SVGIG (reference sequence).

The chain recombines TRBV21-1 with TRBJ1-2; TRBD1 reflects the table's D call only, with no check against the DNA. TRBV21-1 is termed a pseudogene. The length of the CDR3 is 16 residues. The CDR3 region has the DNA TGTGCCAGCAGCAACTTAATACCGACAGGGCCTAAGGGGTACACCTTC. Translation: CASSNLIPTGPKGYTF.

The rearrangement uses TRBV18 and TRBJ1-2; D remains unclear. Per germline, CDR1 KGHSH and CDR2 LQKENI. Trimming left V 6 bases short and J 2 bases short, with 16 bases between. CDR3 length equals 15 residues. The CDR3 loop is CASSHPQTANYGYTF. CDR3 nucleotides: TGTGCCAGCTCCCACCCCCAGACGGCGAACTATGGCTACACCTTC.

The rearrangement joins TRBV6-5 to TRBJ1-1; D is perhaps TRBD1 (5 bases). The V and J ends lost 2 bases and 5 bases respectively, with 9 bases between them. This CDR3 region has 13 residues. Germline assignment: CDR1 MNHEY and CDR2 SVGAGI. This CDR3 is CASSYRRETEAFF. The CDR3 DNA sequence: TGTGCCAGCAGTTACCGCAGGGAGACTGAAGCTTTCTTT.

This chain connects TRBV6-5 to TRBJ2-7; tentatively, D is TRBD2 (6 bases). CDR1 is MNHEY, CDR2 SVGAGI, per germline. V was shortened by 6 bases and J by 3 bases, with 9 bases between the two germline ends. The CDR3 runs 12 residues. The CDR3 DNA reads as TGTGCCAGCAGCAGGGAGGACTACGAGCAGTACTTC. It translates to CASSREDYEQYF.

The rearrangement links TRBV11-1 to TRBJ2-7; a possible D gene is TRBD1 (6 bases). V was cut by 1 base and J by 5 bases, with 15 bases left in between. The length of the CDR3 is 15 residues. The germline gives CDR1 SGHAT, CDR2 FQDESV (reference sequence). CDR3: CASSLDLLGDNEQYF. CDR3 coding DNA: TGTGCCAGCAGCTTAGACCTCCTCGGGGACAACGAGCAGTACTTC.

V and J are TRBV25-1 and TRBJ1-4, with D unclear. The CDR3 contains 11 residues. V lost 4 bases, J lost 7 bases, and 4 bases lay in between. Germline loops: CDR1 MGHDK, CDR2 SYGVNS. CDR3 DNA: TGTGCCAGCAGTGGTCTTGAAAAACTGTTTTTT. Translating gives CASSGLEKLFF. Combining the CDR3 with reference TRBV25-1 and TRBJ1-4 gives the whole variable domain EADIYQTPRYLVIGTGKKITLECSQTMGHDKMYWYQQDPGMELHLIHYSYGVNSTEKGDLSSESTVSRIRTEHFPLTLESARPSHTSQYLCASSGLEKLFFGSGTQLSVL.

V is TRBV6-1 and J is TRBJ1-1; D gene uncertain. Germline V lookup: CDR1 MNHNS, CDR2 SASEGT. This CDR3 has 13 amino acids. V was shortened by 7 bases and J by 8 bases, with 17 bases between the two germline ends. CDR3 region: CASTIEGMGEAFF. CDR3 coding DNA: TGTGCCAGCACCATTGAGGGAATGGGAGAAGCTTTCTTT.

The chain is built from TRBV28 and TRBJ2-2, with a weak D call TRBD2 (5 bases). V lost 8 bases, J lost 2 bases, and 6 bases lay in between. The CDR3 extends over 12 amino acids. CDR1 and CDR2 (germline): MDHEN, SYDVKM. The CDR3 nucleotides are TGTGCCAGCGGGAGTAACACCGGGGAGCTGTTTTTT. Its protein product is CASGSNTGELFF.

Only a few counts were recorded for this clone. The CDR3 nucleotides read TGTGCCAGCAGCTTGCAGTATTACACTGAAGCTTTCTTT. As protein: CASSLQYYTEAFF. The genes are TRBV5-6 and TRBJ1-1; D not resolved. The V and J ends lost 1 base and 3 bases respectively, with 7 bases between them. Germline V gives CDR1 SGHDT, CDR2 YYEEEE. The CDR3 loop spans 13 amino acids.

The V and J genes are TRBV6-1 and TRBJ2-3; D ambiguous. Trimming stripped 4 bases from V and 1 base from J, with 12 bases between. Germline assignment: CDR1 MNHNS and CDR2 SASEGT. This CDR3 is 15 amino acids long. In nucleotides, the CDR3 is TGTGCCAGCAGTGGACTCTATCACGGCACAGATACGCAGTATTTT. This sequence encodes CASSGLYHGTDTQYF.

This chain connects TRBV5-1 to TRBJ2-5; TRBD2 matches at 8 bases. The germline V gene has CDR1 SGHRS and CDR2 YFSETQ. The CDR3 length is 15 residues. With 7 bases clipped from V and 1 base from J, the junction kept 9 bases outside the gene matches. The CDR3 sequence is CASRWSGSSQETQYF. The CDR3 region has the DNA TGCGCCAGCCGCTGGAGCGGGAGTAGCCAAGAGACCCAGTACTTC.

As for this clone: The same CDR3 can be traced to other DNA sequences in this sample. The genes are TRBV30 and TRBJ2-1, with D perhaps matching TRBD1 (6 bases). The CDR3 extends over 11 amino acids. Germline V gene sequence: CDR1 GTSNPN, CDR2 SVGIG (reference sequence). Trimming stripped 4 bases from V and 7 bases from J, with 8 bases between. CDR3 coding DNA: TGTGCCTGGACTAGGGGGAATGAGCAGTTCTTC. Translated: CAWTRGNEQFF.

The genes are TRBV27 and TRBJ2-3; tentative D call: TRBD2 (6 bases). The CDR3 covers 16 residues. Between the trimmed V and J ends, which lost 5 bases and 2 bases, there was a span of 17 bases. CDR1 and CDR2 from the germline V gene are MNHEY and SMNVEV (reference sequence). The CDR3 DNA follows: TGTGCCAGCAGTCCGTACGGGGCGGGGTTCACAGATACGCAGTATTTT. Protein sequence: CASSPYGAGFTDTQYF.

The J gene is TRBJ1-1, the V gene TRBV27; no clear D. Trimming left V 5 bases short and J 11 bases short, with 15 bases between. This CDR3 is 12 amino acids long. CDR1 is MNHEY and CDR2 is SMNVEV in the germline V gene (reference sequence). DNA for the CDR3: TGTGCCAGCAGTCACCCGCCCGGACGGGCTTTCTTT. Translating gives CASSHPPGRAFF.

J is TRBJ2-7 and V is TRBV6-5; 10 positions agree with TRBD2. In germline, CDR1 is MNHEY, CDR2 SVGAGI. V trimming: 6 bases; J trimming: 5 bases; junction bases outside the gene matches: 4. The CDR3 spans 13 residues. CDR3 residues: CASSPSGSHEQYF. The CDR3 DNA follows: TGTGCCAGCAGCCCTAGCGGGAGCCACGAGCAGTACTTC.

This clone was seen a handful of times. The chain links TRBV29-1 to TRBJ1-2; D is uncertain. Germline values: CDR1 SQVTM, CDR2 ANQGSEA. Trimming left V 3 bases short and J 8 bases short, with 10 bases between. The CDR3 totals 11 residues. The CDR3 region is CSVDRERGYTF. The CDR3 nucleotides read TGCAGCGTTGATCGGGAACGGGGCTACACCTTC.

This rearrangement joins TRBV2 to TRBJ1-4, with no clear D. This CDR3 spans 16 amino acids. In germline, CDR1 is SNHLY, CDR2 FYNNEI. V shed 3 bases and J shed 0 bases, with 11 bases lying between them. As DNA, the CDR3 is TGTGCCAGCAGTGAGGAGGAGCGTCCAACTAATGAAAAACTGTTTTTT. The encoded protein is CASSEEERPTNEKLFF.

The CDR3 region has the DNA TGTGCCAGCAGTCTTGACAGGGACCCCGGTAGCACTGAAGCTTTCTTT. Protein product: CASSLDRDPGSTEAFF. This chain connects TRBV9 to TRBJ1-1; 7 bases line up with TRBD1. The V gene end was trimmed by 5 bases and the J gene end by 4 bases; junction bases not matched to a gene: 14. The CDR3 loop spans 16 amino acids. Germline V gene lookup returns CDR1 SGDLS and CDR2 YYNGEE.

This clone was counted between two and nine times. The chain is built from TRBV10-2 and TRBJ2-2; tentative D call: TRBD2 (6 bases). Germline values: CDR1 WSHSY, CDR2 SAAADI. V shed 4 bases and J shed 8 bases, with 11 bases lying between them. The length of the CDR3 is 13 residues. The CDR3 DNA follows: TGCGCCAGCAGTGGTGGACTAAGTGGGGAGCTGTTTTTT. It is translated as CASSGGLSGELFF.